The clone carrying this TCR beta chain has at least ten counts. Its specificity is not known. The sample belongs to a study of quantifying T cell responses using KT2 cells. Across the study: RNA was reverse transcribed with TCR alpha and beta constant-region primers. Broader study findings: Very high KT2 spike-in numbers caused saturation in KT2 sequence detection.

Each cDNA got a UMI-containing oligo ligated at its 3' end. The first PCR ran 3 to 5 cycles with an equimolar RC1.1 and RC1.2 beta primer mix. From the second PCR onward, TCR alpha and beta chains were processed separately. TCRdb analysed the UMI-ligation and nested PCR reads with MiXCR anew, one entry per CDR3 protein. The sample lists tens of thousands of distinct CDR3 sequences, 9% to 15% occurring once. The receptor comes from a human donor. The sample consisted of PBMCs spiked with cells of the T cell clone KT2.

The CDR3 coding sequence is TGTGCCAGCAGCTTATGGGGCCAGCGGGAGAGACTAGAGACCCAGTACTTC. This sequence encodes CASSLWGQRERLETQYF. The gene calls are TRBV7-6 and TRBJ2-5; 8 positions agree with TRBD2. V gave up 2 bases and J gave up 4 bases; unmatched junction bases: 12. This CDR3 is built from 17 residues. Looked up from germline, CDR1 is SGHVS and CDR2 is FNYEAQ.